This T cell receptor (beta chain) was obtained from a study of CD8+CD57+ T cells in acquired aplastic anemia. Background on the study: Mean yield of DNA from sorted CD4+ and CD8+ cells was 2.5 to 4 ug.

The table lists this clonotype with many counts. Its cognate antigen is unknown. Patients chosen for sequencing had shown CD8+CD57+ cell expansion by flow cytometry. Diagnosis of severe acquired aplastic anemia applied to all patients. Patients were treatment-naive when blood was sampled. Profiles of TCR beta VDJ and CDR3 were generated from a genomic DNA template. TCRdb processed the reads anew with MiXCR; each CDR3 protein has one entry. Of roughly 290,000 distinct CDR3 sequences in the sample, approximately 60% were seen once. Germline values: CDR1 SEHNR, CDR2 FQNEAQ (reference sequence). Trimming removed 5 bases from V and 11 bases from J, with 21 bases in between. This CDR3 has 14 residues. Findings and limits, study-wide: The number of CD8+ CDR3 sequences shared by patients and controls was twenty-nine.

V gene TRBV7-9 combines with J gene TRBJ1-1; D perhaps matches TRBD1 (6 bases). The material sequenced was sorted CD4+, CD8+, or CD8+CD57+ T cells (not recorded which) from PBMCs. The sequence came from a human donor with aplastic anemia. CDR3 nucleotides: TGTGCCAGCAGCCCGACCGGGGGCGGTTTCCGTGCTTTCTTT. It is translated as CASSPTGGGFRAFF.